This passage covers 10 T cell receptor beta chains from one sample sequenced in a study of sequential checkpoint blockade in melanoma. Libraries were prepared by immunoSEQ multiplex PCR; TCRdb keeps only in-frame clonotypes and omits some of them. The data hold about 6,100 clones, with less than 60% observed a single time. Treatment denoted: randomized to nivolumab then ipilimumab (arm A) or the reverse (arm B). This specimen was CD8+ T cells sorted from blood (inferred from file names), taken from a patient given nivolumab and ipilimumab in sequence. The receptors derive from a human patient with melanoma. Some clones in this sample may be carry-over from other donors' samples.

The chain carries TRBV7-9 and TRBJ2-5, with D perhaps TRBD1 (6 bases). The CDR3 spans 13 residues. V was pared by 5 bases and J by 5 bases, with 12 bases between. Germline lookup yields CDR1 SEHNR and CDR2 FQNEAQ (reference sequence). CDR3 residues: CASSLDSLETQYF. DNA of the CDR3: TGTGCCAGCAGCCTGGACAGTTTGGAGACCCAGTACTTC.

The CDR3 spells CASSPSGQNNYGYTF. The DNA of the CDR3 is TGCGCCAGCAGCCCCTCGGGACAGAATAACTATGGCTACACCTTC. The chain employs TRBV4-3 and TRBJ1-2; 7 bases are a match to TRBD1. With V trimmed by 4 bases and J by 1 base, 6 bases remained unmatched. The CDR3 sequence is 15 residues long. Per germline, CDR1 LGHNA and CDR2 YSLEER.

V and J are TRBV4-1 and TRBJ1-1; 9 bases fit TRBD1. Germline-derived CDR1 and CDR2 are MGHRA and YSYEKL. V lost 0 bases, J lost 3 bases, and 8 bases stayed unmatched. The CDR3 totals 17 residues. CDR3: CASSQDHYGTGYTEAFF. DNA for the CDR3: TGCGCCAGCAGCCAAGATCATTACGGGACAGGGTACACTGAAGCTTTCTTT.

In this sample, this clone turned up once. The chain is built from TRBV25-1 and TRBJ1-6; no reliable D call. Per germline, CDR1 MGHDK and CDR2 SYGVNS. V lost 2 bases and J lost 10, with 9 bases in between. The CDR3 spans 13 residues. CDR3 sequence reads: CASSEADWSPLHF. CDR3 in DNA: TGTGCCAGCAGTGAAGCAGATTGGTCACCCCTCCACTTT.

This rearrangement joins TRBV6-9 to TRBJ1-2, with 10 bases aligning to TRBD1. Germline V gene sequence: CDR1 MNHGY, CDR2 SVAAGI. Trimming at V came to 7 bases and at J to 5 bases, leaving 4 bases not matched to a gene. The CDR3 has 13 residues. The CDR3 DNA is TGTGCCAGCATACCGGGACAGGGGTATGGCTACACCTTC. Encoded protein: CASIPGQGYGYTF.

The rearrangement links TRBV10-3 to TRBJ2-7; possibly TRBD2 for D (5 bases). V was trimmed by 3 bases and J by 5 bases, leaving 8 bases between them. Germline-derived CDR1 and CDR2 are ENHRY and SYGVKD. The CDR3 consists of 12 residues. The CDR3 reads CAISDDYNEQYF. For the CDR3, the DNA is TGTGCCATCAGTGACGACTACAACGAGCAGTACTTC.

The rearrangement joins TRBV18 to TRBJ1-2, with a tentative D call TRBD1 (5 bases). The V end was cut by 5 bases, the J end by 2 bases, with 15 bases between. This CDR3 comprises 15 residues. CDR1 is KGHSH, CDR2 LQKENI, per germline. Here the CDR3 reads CASSSAKDKNYGYTF. The CDR3 nucleotides are TGTGCCAGCTCATCTGCTAAGGACAAGAACTATGGCTACACCTTC.

The chain is built from TRBV5-5 and TRBJ1-5, with D unclear. This CDR3 is 16 amino acids long. The V end was cut by 4 bases, the J end by 3 bases, with 17 bases between. Germline V CDR1 and CDR2: SGHKS, YYEKEE (reference sequence). The CDR3 sequence is CASSPRGNLNNQPQHF. In DNA form, the CDR3 reads TGTGCCAGCAGCCCGAGAGGTAATCTGAACAATCAGCCCCAGCATTTT.

In DNA, the CDR3 is TGCGCCAGCAGTGAAACCGGTAATTCACCCCTCCACTTT. This sequence encodes CASSETGNSPLHF. The chain is built from TRBV10-1 and TRBJ1-6; D is uncertain. This CDR3 has 13 amino acids. Per the germline V gene, CDR1 is WNHNN and CDR2 is SYGVQD (reference sequence). V was shortened by 3 bases and J by 6 bases, with 6 bases between the two germline ends.

This clone was detected a few times. This chain connects TRBV28 to TRBJ1-1, with 7 nucleotides matching TRBD1. After removal of 8 bases from V and 1 base from J, the junction contained 25 bases not matched to a gene. The CDR3 runs to 20 residues. The germline V gene encodes CDR1 MDHEN and CDR2 SYDVKM. CDR3 sequence (DNA): TGTGCCAGCCTTTTACCAGGGAAGGACAGGACTATACCCCGGAACACTGAAGCTTTCTTT. Translating it yields CASLLPGKDRTIPRNTEAFF.